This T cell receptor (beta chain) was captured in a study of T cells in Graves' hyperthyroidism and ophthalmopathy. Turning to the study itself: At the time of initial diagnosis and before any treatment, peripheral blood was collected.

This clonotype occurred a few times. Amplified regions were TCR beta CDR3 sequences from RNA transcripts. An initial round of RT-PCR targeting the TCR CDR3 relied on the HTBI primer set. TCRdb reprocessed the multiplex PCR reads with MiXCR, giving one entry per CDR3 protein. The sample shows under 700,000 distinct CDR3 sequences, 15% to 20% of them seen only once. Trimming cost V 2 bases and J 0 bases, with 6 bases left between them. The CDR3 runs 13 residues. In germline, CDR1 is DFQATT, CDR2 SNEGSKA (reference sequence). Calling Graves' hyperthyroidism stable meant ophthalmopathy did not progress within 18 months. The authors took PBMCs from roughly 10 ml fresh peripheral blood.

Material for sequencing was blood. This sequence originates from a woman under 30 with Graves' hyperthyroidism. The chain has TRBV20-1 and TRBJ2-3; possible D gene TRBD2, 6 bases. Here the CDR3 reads CSARLASTDTQYF. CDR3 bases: TGCAGTGCTAGACTAGCGAGCACAGATACGCAGTATTTT.